One and the same sample provided the 22 T cell receptor beta chains below, sequenced in a study of T cell changes during pregnancy in multiple sclerosis. The assay was immunoSEQ multiplex PCR, and TCRdb's table has in-frame clones only and misses some. The repertoire holds approximately 79,000 clones, with around 93% as singletons. This sample comprised peripheral blood, obtained in the second trimester of pregnancy. All receptors come from a female donor in good health, enrolled as a control in a pregnancy study.

The chain recombines TRBV7-6 with TRBJ1-2; perhaps TRBD1 as D (6 bases). CDR1 is SGHVS and CDR2 is FNYEAQ in the germline V gene. The CDR3 sequence is 13 residues long. V lost 8 bases to trimming and J lost 7 bases, with 17 bases between them. The CDR3, as DNA: TGTGCCAGCTCCTTGGGTTGGGGGCGTGGCTACACCTTC. Its protein product is CASSLGWGRGYTF.

The rearrangement joins TRBV18 to TRBJ1-3; TRBD1 matches 8 bases. The V and J ends lost 5 bases and 2 bases, in that order; junction bases with no gene match: 5. The CDR3 is made up of 15 amino acids. The germline CDR1 and CDR2 sequences are KGHSH and LQKENI. As DNA, the CDR3 is TGTGCCAGCTCAACCACAGGGGGGGCTGGAAACACCATATATTTT. This sequence encodes CASSTTGGAGNTIYF.

The chain combines TRBV6-1 with TRBJ2-3; a possible D gene is TRBD1 (5 bases). The CDR3 loop spans 15 amino acids. Germline CDR1 and CDR2: MNHNS and SASEGT. The ends were cut back, 3 bases at V and 12 bases at J, with 22 bases in the middle. CDR3 bases: TGTGCCAGCAGTGATCCCCGCGGTGGGAAGGACAATCAGTATTTT. This gives the protein CASSDPRGGKDNQYF.

V is TRBV2 and J is TRBJ2-2; 10 bases agree with TRBD2. Germline CDR1 reads SNHLY; CDR2 reads FYNNEI. The V segment lost 6 bases and the J segment 3 bases; nucleotides outside the gene matches: 4. The CDR3 totals 15 residues. Here the CDR3 reads CASRKLAGYTGELFF. The DNA of the CDR3 is TGTGCCAGCAGAAAACTAGCGGGGTACACCGGGGAGCTGTTTTTT.

The V call is TRBV7-9, the J call TRBJ2-4; TRBD1 agrees at 8 bases. The germline CDR1 and CDR2 sequences are SEHNR and FQNEAQ (reference sequence). V lost 7 bases to trimming and J lost 6 bases; unmatched junction nucleotides: 5. The CDR3 length is 13 residues. Here the CDR3 reads CASTRGQGNIQYF. DNA for the CDR3: TGTGCCAGCACCCGAGGACAGGGAAACATTCAGTACTTC.

This clone has only one observation. The chain links TRBV5-4 to TRBJ2-3; no clear D gene. This CDR3 has 13 residues. Germline V gene sequence: CDR1 SGHNT, CDR2 YYREEE (reference sequence). V was cut by 2 bases and J by 6 bases, with 10 bases left in between. CDR3 DNA: TGTGCCAGCAGCTTTGGAGATAGGGATACGCAGTATTTT. Encoded protein: CASSFGDRDTQYF. The complete variable domain, with remaining parts taken from reference TRBV5-4 and TRBJ2-3, reads ETGVTQSPTHLIKTRGQQVTLRCSSQSGHNTVSWYQQALGQGPQFIFQYYREEENGRGNFPPRFSGLQFPNYSSELNVNALELDDSALYLCASSFGDRDTQYFGPGTRLTVL.

V usage is TRBV2 and J usage is TRBJ2-1; D not resolved. Trimming removed 6 bases from V and 7 bases from J, with 7 bases in between. Per germline, CDR1 SNHLY and CDR2 FYNNEI. The CDR3 spans 11 residues. The CDR3 region is CASRQRNEQFF. The CDR3, as DNA: TGTGCCAGCAGACAACGTAATGAGCAGTTCTTC.

The rearrangement links TRBV30 to TRBJ2-5, with TRBD1 matching over 12 bases. This CDR3 comprises 19 residues. V lost 3 bases, J lost 2 bases, and 16 bases stayed unmatched. Germline CDR1 reads GTSNPN; CDR2 reads SVGIG (reference sequence). The CDR3 DNA follows: TGTGCCTGGAGGGGGGGACAGGGGGCTCTCTGGAGTCTTCAAGAGACCCAGTACTTC. This sequence encodes CAWRGGQGALWSLQETQYF.

The V and J genes are TRBV30 and TRBJ2-7, with 9 bases lining up with TRBD1. The CDR3 is 12 amino acids. V dropped 8 bases and J dropped 6; count of bases not matched to a gene: 8. The germline V gene encodes CDR1 GTSNPN and CDR2 SVGIG (reference sequence). Here the CDR3 DNA reads TGTGCCGGGAACAGGGGGCCCTCCGAGCAGTACTTC. This encodes CAGNRGPSEQYF.

This chain joins TRBV6-6 and TRBJ2-7, with D possibly being TRBD2 (5 bases). The CDR3 is 14 residues long. V lost 7 bases and J 6 bases, leaving 19 bases between the germline ends. Germline V gives CDR1 MNHNY, CDR2 SVGAGI (reference sequence). This CDR3 is CASTQDVAEGEQYF. CDR3 coding DNA: TGTGCCAGCACGCAAGATGTGGCTGAGGGCGAGCAGTACTTC.

V gene TRBV5-8 combines with J gene TRBJ2-6; D may be TRBD1 (6 bases). CDR1 is SGHTS and CDR2 is YDEGEE in the germline V gene. Deletions cut 0 bases from V and 2 bases from J, with 9 bases between. The length of the CDR3 is 16 residues. CDR3 residues: CASSLVGGTGANVLTF. The DNA of the CDR3 is TGTGCCAGCAGCTTGGTAGGGGGAACTGGGGCCAACGTCCTGACTTTC.

The chain links TRBV14 to TRBJ1-6, with TRBD1 identical over 7 bases. The CDR3 runs 16 residues. V was clipped by 5 bases and J by 3 bases; unmatched bases: 7. CDR1 and CDR2 from the germline V gene are SGHDN and FVKESK. The CDR3 is CASSIRQGGYNSPLHF. CDR3 sequence (DNA): TGTGCCAGCAGCATCAGACAGGGTGGCTATAATTCACCCCTCCACTTT.

The rearrangement links TRBV5-4 to TRBJ2-7, with TRBD2 as a possible D gene (6 bases). Trimming left V 4 bases short and J 3 bases short, with 14 bases between. The CDR3 extends over 14 amino acids. CDR1 and CDR2 from the germline V gene are SGHNT and YYREEE (reference sequence). The CDR3 here is CASSTGTFVYEQYF. The DNA for the CDR3 is TGTGCCAGCAGCACGGGGACTTTCGTCTACGAGCAGTACTTC.

This chain links TRBV27 with TRBJ2-7; possible D gene TRBD2, 6 bases. The V gene lost 6 bases and the J gene lost 5 bases, with 14 bases spanning the gap. The CDR3 is 13 residues long. Germline V gene lookup returns CDR1 MNHEY and CDR2 SMNVEV (reference sequence). CDR3 sequence: CASSGGAGDEQYF. The CDR3 DNA reads TGTGCCAGCAGCGGGGGAGCCGGGGACGAGCAGTACTTC.

The chain links TRBV7-3 to TRBJ2-3; tentatively, D is TRBD2 (7 bases). In germline, CDR1 is SGHTA, CDR2 FQGTGA. The V gene lost 2 bases and the J gene lost 2 bases, with 17 bases spanning the gap. The CDR3 has 17 residues. CDR3 region: CASSLGGGAVVTDTQYF. CDR3 sequence (DNA): TGTGCCAGCAGCTTAGGAGGGGGGGCCGTCGTCACAGATACGCAGTATTTT.

V usage is TRBV9 and J usage is TRBJ1-2; D perhaps matches TRBD1 (6 bases). Germline V lookup: CDR1 SGDLS, CDR2 YYNGEE. CDR3 length: 14 amino acids. The ends were cut back, 3 bases at V and 8 bases at J, with 17 bases in the middle. The CDR3 loop is CASSADLGARGYTF. CDR3 nucleotide sequence: TGTGCCAGCAGCGCTGATCTGGGGGCCAGGGGCTACACCTTC.

The chain employs TRBV7-9 and TRBJ2-1; 12 nucleotides match TRBD1. The germline CDR1 and CDR2 sequences are SEHNR and FQNEAQ (reference sequence). Trimming at V came to 0 bases and at J to 8 bases, leaving 8 bases not matched to a gene. The CDR3 extends over 17 amino acids. DNA for the CDR3: TGTGCCAGCAGCTTAGCCGGGACAGGGGGCAGTAGGTATGAGCAGTTCTTC. Its translation: CASSLAGTGGSRYEQFF.

The chain combines TRBV7-9 with TRBJ2-3; D call uncertain. Germline V lookup: CDR1 SEHNR, CDR2 FQNEAQ (reference sequence). The V and J ends lost 5 bases and 0 bases respectively, with 9 bases between them. This CDR3 is 14 amino acids long. For the CDR3, the DNA is TGTGCCAGCAGCCCTTTGGAGAGCACAGATACGCAGTATTTT. Its translation is CASSPLESTDTQYF.

The chain is built from TRBV2 and TRBJ1-2; TRBD1 matches at 8 bases. J gave up 12 bases and V 11 bases, and 17 bases lay outside the gene matches. The CDR3 covers 13 residues. The germline V gene has CDR1 SNHLY and CDR2 FYNNEI. CDR3 coding DNA: TGTGCCTCTGGACAGGGAAGGCTATGGCTACACACCTTC. The encoded protein is CASGQGRLWLHTF. The full variable domain, with the rest looked up from reference TRBV2 and TRBJ1-2, is EPEVTQTPSHQVTQMGQEVILRCVPISNHLYFYWYRQILGQKVEFLVSFYNNEISEKSEIFDDQFSVERPDGSNFTLKIRSTKLEDSAMYFCASGQGRLWLHTFGSGTRLTVV.

The chain carries TRBV9 and TRBJ1-3; D uncertain. The length of the CDR3 is 16 residues. Trimming took 3 bases from V and 0 from J, leaving 13 bases between them. Germline assignment: CDR1 SGDLS and CDR2 YYNGEE. The CDR3 nucleotides read TGTGCCAGCAGCGCTAATGGGAGGACCTCTGGAAACACCATATATTTT. This gives the protein CASSANGRTSGNTIYF. The whole variable domain, filled in from reference TRBV9 and TRBJ1-3, reads DSGVTQTPKHLITATGQRVTLRCSPRSGDLSVYWYQQSLDQGLQFLIQYYNGEERAKGNILERFSAQQFPDLHSELNLSSLELGDSALYFCASSANGRTSGNTIYFGEGSWLTVV.

This rearrangement joins TRBV7-3 to TRBJ2-6, with D possibly being TRBD1 (6 bases). Trimming left V 5 bases short and J 0 bases short, with 17 bases between. Germline loops: CDR1 SGHTA, CDR2 FQGTGA. The CDR3 is 18 residues long. CDR3: CASSPSTGRFSGANVLTF. The DNA of the CDR3 is TGTGCCAGCAGCCCGTCGACAGGCCGATTCTCTGGGGCCAACGTCCTGACTTTC.

This clone was seen only a few times. The chain links TRBV6-6 to TRBJ1-6; 9 positions agree with TRBD1. The V gene end was trimmed by 5 bases and the J gene end by 9 bases; junction bases not matched to a gene: 2. CDR1 is MNHNY, CDR2 SVGAGI, per germline (reference sequence). The CDR3 is 13 residues long. The CDR3 nucleotides are TGTGCCAGCAGTCCGGACAGGGGTTCACCCCTCCACTTT. Protein sequence: CASSPDRGSPLHF.